The 11 T cell receptor beta chains reported below all come from one sample, sequenced in a study of blood T cell repertoires in COVID-19. The protocol was immunoSEQ multiplex PCR, while the TCRdb copy is restricted to in-frame clones and leaves out a portion. This sample has approximately 280,000 clones, with approximately 84% found just once. Sequenced material: peripheral blood. Source of these receptors: a human donor with COVID-19, enrolled during active disease. The donor label of this sample is uncertain.

The rearrangement joins TRBV7-2 to TRBJ2-7, with TRBD2 matching 12 bases. Germline V gene sequence: CDR1 SGHTA, CDR2 FQGNSA. With 3 bases clipped from V and 5 bases from J, the junction kept 5 bases outside the gene matches. The CDR3 length is 15 residues. The CDR3: CASSLTSGSRNEQYF. The CDR3 nucleotides read TGTGCCAGCAGCTTGACTAGCGGGAGTCGGAACGAGCAGTACTTC.

This clone came up a few times. The CDR3 DNA sequence: TGTGCCAGCTCACCACCCGCTAGCGGGAGGAATGAGCAGTTCTTC. This translates into CASSPPASGRNEQFF. The chain recombines TRBV18 with TRBJ2-1; 11 positions match TRBD2. This CDR3 has 15 residues. After removal of 0 bases from V and 7 bases from J, the junction contained 2 bases not matched to a gene. Germline V gives CDR1 KGHSH, CDR2 LQKENI.

This clone appeared a few times. The V call is TRBV3-1 (or the pseudogene TRBV3-2), the J call TRBJ1-5; the D is unclear. CDR1 is LGHDT and CDR2 is YNNKEL in the germline V gene (reference sequence). The CDR3 length is 14 residues. Trimming took off 0 bases at V and 2 bases at J, with 5 bases between the two ends. CDR3 sequence (DNA): TGTGCCAGCAGCCAAGATGTAGGCAATCAGCCCCAGCATTTT. It encodes CASSQDVGNQPQHF.

This rearrangement joins TRBV18 to TRBJ1-2; possible D gene TRBD1, 5 bases. This CDR3 is built from 15 residues. Trimming cost V 3 bases and J 4 bases, with 15 bases left between them. Germline CDR1 reads KGHSH; CDR2 reads LQKENI. CDR3 DNA sequence: TGTGCCAGCTCACCCGGGGGAAACCGACCCTATGGCTACACCTTC. This codes for CASSPGGNRPYGYTF.

J is TRBJ2-1 and V is TRBV28; perhaps TRBD1 as D (6 bases). This CDR3 comprises 13 residues. Looked up from germline, CDR1 is MDHEN and CDR2 is SYDVKM. Trimming left V 5 bases short and J 7 bases short, with 12 bases between. CDR3 sequence: CASSHRVGNEQFF. The CDR3 DNA is TGTGCCAGCAGTCACAGGGTTGGGAATGAGCAGTTCTTC.

The chain links TRBV28 to TRBJ1-2; tentatively, D is TRBD1 (6 bases). Germline CDR1 MDHEN, CDR2 SYDVKM. With 3 bases removed from V and 6 bases from J, the gap between germline ends came to 14 bases. The CDR3 has 14 residues. CDR3 in DNA: TGTGCCAGCAGTTTCGCAACAGGGACCGATGGCTACACCTTC. Translated: CASSFATGTDGYTF.

This chain joins TRBV6-5 and TRBJ2-1; 10 positions match TRBD2. Germline loops: CDR1 MNHEY, CDR2 SVGAGI. CDR3 length: 15 residues. Losses at the gene ends were 7 bases for V and 5 bases for J; bases not matched to a gene: 8. The CDR3 DNA follows: TGTGCCAGCACTACCCTAGCGGGAGTTCACAATGAGCAGTTCTTC. This sequence encodes CASTTLAGVHNEQFF.

The V gene is TRBV21-1, the J gene TRBJ2-5; TRBD2 is taken as the D call from the table, unchecked against the DNA. TRBV21-1 is deemed a pseudogene. The CDR3 covers 14 residues. The CDR3: CASSRAGTGETQYF. The CDR3 DNA follows: TGTGCCAGCAGCAGAGCCGGGACTGGAGAGACCCAGTACTTC.

V gene TRBV28 combines with J gene TRBJ1-2; 9 positions agree with TRBD1. CDR1 and CDR2 from the germline V gene are MDHEN and SYDVKM. The CDR3 sequence is 17 residues long. The J segment lost 7 bases and the V segment lost 3 bases, leaving 15 bases of the junction unmatched. The CDR3, as DNA: TGTGCCAGCAGTTTTCTAGGCCTGGGACAGGGTCCCATTGGCTACACCTTC. Protein sequence: CASSFLGLGQGPIGYTF.

The chain combines TRBV6-5 with TRBJ2-3, with a weak D call TRBD2 (7 bases). Per the germline V gene, CDR1 is MNHEY and CDR2 is SVGAGI. V lost 7 bases and J lost 5, with 13 bases in between. CDR3 length equals 13 residues. CDR3 bases: TGTGCCAGCACTCGGGGGGCTAGAGATACGCAGTATTTT. It is translated as CASTRGARDTQYF.

V and J are TRBV25-1 and TRBJ2-1; 8 bases fit TRBD1. Germline loops: CDR1 MGHDK, CDR2 SYGVNS. This CDR3 is built from 15 residues. Trimming cost V 4 bases and J 5 bases; bases outside gene matches: 7. In nucleotides, the CDR3 is TGTGCCAGCAGTGTGGACAGGGTTGGGGACAATGAGCAGTTCTTC. Protein sequence: CASSVDRVGDNEQFF.